Following are 19 T cell receptor beta chains from one sample sequenced in a study of cytomegalovirus exposure and HLA in healthy donors. A multiplex PCR was run with 60 Vbeta primers and 13 Jbeta primers. Repertoires were generated with immunoSEQ multiplex PCR, while TCRdb's copy carries only in-frame clones and drops some. The table records about 230,000 clones, 70% to 85% of them present only once. The sequencing input was PBMCs. These receptors originate from a woman aged 60 to 75 in good health and CMV-seropositive.

This clone was detected only a few times. The CDR3 protein is CASSLGLAGAPRYF. The CDR3 region has the DNA TGTGCCAGCAGCCTCGGACTAGCGGGGGCCCCTCGGTACTTC. The chain employs TRBV7-2 and TRBJ2-4; TRBD2 aligns across 13 bases. V shed 5 bases, J shed 15 bases, and the junction held 10 bases outside the gene matches. From germline, CDR1 is SGHTA and CDR2 FQGNSA. The CDR3 runs to 14 residues.

V gene TRBV5-4 combines with J gene TRBJ1-1, with 7 bases lining up with TRBD1. This CDR3 region has 14 residues. CDR1 and CDR2 from the germline V gene are SGHNT and YYREEE (reference sequence). Germline trimming cut 6 bases from V and 1 base from J; bases unmatched to any gene: 6. The DNA of the CDR3 is TGTGCCAGCACCGATCGACAGGGGAACACTGAAGCTTTCTTT. Translation gives CASTDRQGNTEAFF.

V gene TRBV29-1 combines with J gene TRBJ2-3; 10 bases match TRBD2. This CDR3 comprises 16 residues. With V trimmed by 1 base and J by 4 bases, 8 bases remained unmatched. Germline V gene sequence: CDR1 SQVTM, CDR2 ANQGSEA. The CDR3 nucleotides read TGCAGCGTTGAAGTACGGAGCGGGAGGGCCCCAGATACGCAGTATTTT. It specifies CSVEVRSGRAPDTQYF.

This chain links TRBV19 with TRBJ2-7, with a possible D match to TRBD2 (5 bases). Trimming stripped 5 bases from V and 1 base from J, with 9 bases between. This CDR3 contains 13 residues. Germline V gives CDR1 LNHDA, CDR2 SQIVND (reference sequence). The CDR3, as DNA: TGTGCCAGTAGTCCCCAGCGGTCCTACGAGCAGTACTTC. Translated: CASSPQRSYEQYF.

CDR3 sequence reads: CASSQEGRGKANEKLFF. The CDR3 DNA reads as TGTGCCAGCAGCCAAGAGGGCAGGGGGAAGGCTAATGAAAAACTGTTTTTT. V gene TRBV4-2 combines with J gene TRBJ1-4; 7 bases fit TRBD1. The CDR3 extends over 17 amino acids. The trim removed 0 bases at V and 3 bases at J, leaving 7 bases unmatched. Germline assignment: CDR1 LGHNA and CDR2 YNFKEQ.

V gene TRBV4-1 combines with J gene TRBJ2-3; 8 bases align to TRBD2. The CDR3 is made up of 14 amino acids. The trim removed 3 bases at V and 3 bases at J, leaving 2 bases unmatched. The V gene's germline CDR1 is MGHRA and CDR2 YSYEKL. This chain's CDR3 is CASSQLAGTDTQYF. CDR3 DNA sequence: TGCGCCAGCAGCCAGTTAGCGGGGACAGATACGCAGTATTTT.

V usage is TRBV6-5 and J usage is TRBJ1-5; no firm D call. This CDR3 has 14 amino acids. The V and J ends lost 0 bases and 2 bases respectively, with 5 bases between them. Germline V gene lookup returns CDR1 MNHEY and CDR2 SVGAGI. CDR3 DNA sequence: TGTGCCAGCAGTTACTCGGCGGGCAATCAGCCCCAGCATTTT. This sequence encodes CASSYSAGNQPQHF.

CDR3 nucleotide sequence: TGTGCCAGCAGCCCCTACAGGGGTACTAACTATGGCTACACCTTC. Translation: CASSPYRGTNYGYTF. This sequence joins TRBV7-2 and TRBJ1-2; 7 bases agree with TRBD1. The CDR3 is made up of 15 amino acids. The germline V gene has CDR1 SGHTA and CDR2 FQGNSA. V lost 5 bases, J lost 0 bases, and 6 bases stayed unmatched.

The V call is TRBV7-9, the J call TRBJ1-2; D gene unclear. V was clipped by 3 bases and J by 7 bases, with 12 bases between them. Germline V gene lookup returns CDR1 SEHNR and CDR2 FQNEAQ (reference sequence). The CDR3 extends over 13 amino acids. The CDR3 coding sequence is TGTGCCAGCAGCTTTCGGGAGGAGTTTGGCTACACCTTC. Translated, it gives CASSFREEFGYTF.

This rearrangement joins TRBV29-1 to TRBJ2-1; D possibly corresponds to TRBD1 (6 bases). Germline V lookup: CDR1 SQVTM, CDR2 ANQGSEA. This CDR3 has 13 amino acids. V lost 1 base and J 4 bases, leaving 8 bases between the germline ends. CDR3 nucleotide sequence: TGCAGCGTTGAAGGCAGGGGTTACAATGAGCAGTTCTTC. This codes for CSVEGRGYNEQFF.

The CDR3 is CASSLAQGSINEQFF. The CDR3 nucleotides read TGCGCCAGCAGCTTGGCTCAGGGATCGATCAATGAGCAGTTCTTC. The rearrangement links TRBV5-1 to TRBJ2-1; D possibly corresponds to TRBD1 (5 bases). This CDR3 contains 15 residues. V gave up 0 bases and J gave up 6 bases, with 13 bases separating them. The germline CDR1 and CDR2 sequences are SGHRS and YFSETQ.

The rearrangement links TRBV4-3 to TRBJ2-3; no reliable D call. The CDR3 covers 15 residues. The V end lost 3 bases, the J end lost 7 bases, and 17 bases lay between the germline ends. CDR1 and CDR2 (germline): LGHNA, YSLEER. The CDR3 loop is CASSQQTEPRHTQYF. CDR3 DNA sequence: TGCGCCAGCAGCCAGCAGACGGAGCCGAGACATACGCAGTATTTT.

This sequence joins TRBV4-2 and TRBJ1-2; 11 bases line up with TRBD1. The germline gives CDR1 LGHNA, CDR2 YNFKEQ. With V trimmed by 5 bases and J by 8 bases, 7 bases remained unmatched. This CDR3 spans 14 amino acids. CDR3 nucleotide sequence: TGTGCCAGCAGCTACGGGACAGGGGGAGGGGGCTACACCTTC. Its translation: CASSYGTGGGGYTF.

The chain couples TRBV7-2 to TRBJ2-5; 8 bases agree with TRBD2. The DNA end lines up better with TRBJ2-7; the J call may be wrong. Per the germline V gene, CDR1 is SGHTA and CDR2 is FQGNSA. This CDR3 spans 15 amino acids. CDR3: CASNVVAGLADEQYF. As DNA, the CDR3 is TGTGCCAGCAACGTAGTAGCGGGGCTCGCGGACGAGCAGTACTTC.

This clone was recorded only once. The rearrangement uses TRBV27 and TRBJ1-2, with 10 nucleotides matching TRBD1. Per germline, CDR1 MNHEY and CDR2 SMNVEV (reference sequence). The CDR3 contains 15 residues. V trimming: 6 bases; J trimming: 4 bases; junction bases outside the gene matches: 8. For the CDR3, the DNA is TGTGCCAGCAGCCCCGGACAGGGGGTTCGCTATGGCTACACCTTC. It encodes CASSPGQGVRYGYTF.

The chain links TRBV15 to TRBJ1-5, with D tentatively TRBD1 (6 bases). The CDR3 runs to 18 residues. Germline CDR1 LNHNV, CDR2 YYDKDF (reference sequence). Trimming cost V 1 base and J 2 bases, with 18 bases left between them. The CDR3 protein is CATSRVVMGARGNQPQHF. In DNA form, the CDR3 reads TGTGCCACCAGCAGAGTGGTGATGGGGGCCAGGGGCAATCAGCCCCAGCATTTT.

This clone was picked up a small number of times. This chain connects TRBV5-1 to TRBJ1-1; D not certain. CDR1 and CDR2 from the germline V gene are SGHRS and YFSETQ. The CDR3 extends over 13 amino acids. V was trimmed by 3 bases and J by 1 base, leaving 7 bases between them. Here the CDR3 reads CASSSYTNTEAFF. DNA of the CDR3: TGCGCCAGCAGCTCTTACACGAACACTGAAGCTTTCTTT. Full variable domain (remainder filled in from reference TRBV5-1 and TRBJ1-1): KAGVTQTPRYLIKTRGQQVTLSCSPISGHRSVSWYQQTPGQGLQFLFEYFSETQRNKGNFPGRFSGRQFSNSRSEMNVSTLELGDSALYLCASSSYTNTEAFFGQGTRLTVV.

V usage is TRBV30 and J usage is TRBJ1-4; 10 nucleotides line up with TRBD1. Germline CDR1 GTSNPN, CDR2 SVGIG (reference sequence). V shed 3 bases, J shed 6 bases, and the junction held 10 bases outside the gene matches. CDR3 length: 16 residues. CDR3 sequence (DNA): TGTGCCTGGAGGCGACAGGGGGCATTTGGGGATGAAAAACTGTTTTTT. It yields the protein CAWRRQGAFGDEKLFF.

This clone was seen just once. This chain uses TRBV6-1 with TRBJ2-1; no clear D gene. There are 15 residues in the CDR3. Germline CDR1 is MNHNS and CDR2 is SASEGT. V lost 5 bases to trimming and J lost 0 bases, with 11 bases between them. The CDR3 protein is CASSTASASYNEQFF. The CDR3 nucleotides are TGTGCCAGCAGTACGGCAAGCGCCTCCTACAATGAGCAGTTCTTC.